Listed here are 13 T cell receptor beta chains from one sample, sequenced in a study of blood T cells in healthy people across ages. The authors ran a second PCR of about 6 to 11 cycles using a sample-barcoded 5' primer and a J-beta primer mix. TCRdb re-called the 5' RACE reads through MiXCR, storing one row per CDR3 protein. The sample gives hundreds of thousands of distinct CDR3 sequences, just under 25% of which show up once; 9.4% is in the top ten. This same sample was also taken into another study, of T cells of mothers and their children.

Input material: blood. These receptors were collected from a boy aged 5-17 years in good health.

This sequence joins TRBV15 and TRBJ2-5, with a weak D call TRBD2 (5 bases). Germline CDR1 and CDR2: LNHNV and YYDKDF (reference sequence). V was clipped by 7 bases and J by 5 bases, with 29 bases between them. This CDR3 region has 18 residues. CDR3 sequence reads: CATNDNRATVRAMETQYF. The CDR3, as DNA: TGTGCCACCAATGACAATCGGGCCACAGTGAGGGCCATGGAGACCCAGTACTTC.

The sample holds a few counts of this clonotype. The chain couples TRBV29-1 to TRBJ1-2, with D possibly matching TRBD1 (6 bases). With 2 bases removed from V and 2 bases from J, the gap between germline ends came to 9 bases. The germline gives CDR1 SQVTM, CDR2 ANQGSEA. The CDR3 contains 13 residues. This chain's CDR3 is CSVEPQGNYGYTF. The CDR3 DNA reads as TGCAGCGTTGAACCTCAGGGGAACTATGGCTACACCTTC.

V is TRBV18 and J is TRBJ2-1, with D hard to call. CDR3 size: 14 residues. V lost 3 bases to trimming and J lost 4 bases, with 10 bases between them. Germline assignment: CDR1 KGHSH and CDR2 LQKENI. As DNA, the CDR3 is TGTGCCAGCTCACCGGGGTTCGAATACAATGAGCAGTTCTTC. This translates into CASSPGFEYNEQFF.

V gene TRBV5-1 combines with J gene TRBJ1-3, with 9 bases lining up with TRBD1. V was clipped by 4 bases and J by 4 bases; unmatched bases: 3. In germline, CDR1 is SGHRS, CDR2 YFSETQ. The CDR3 is 14 amino acids. In nucleotides, the CDR3 is TGCGCCAGCAGCGGAGGGACAGGGGGAAACACCATATATTTT. Encoded protein: CASSGGTGGNTIYF.

This clonotype has only a few counts. The chain has TRBV3-1 and TRBJ2-5; 9 positions agree with TRBD1. Looked up from germline, CDR1 is LGHDT and CDR2 is YNNKEL (reference sequence). This CDR3 is 15 amino acids long. V trimming: 4 bases; J trimming: 5 bases; junction bases outside the gene matches: 8. CDR3 DNA: TGTGCCAGCAGCCTCACGACAGGGGGTCAGGAGACCCAGTACTTC. Protein: CASSLTTGGQETQYF.

The chain joins TRBV2 to TRBJ1-5, with D perhaps matching TRBD1 (5 bases). Germline V gene lookup returns CDR1 SNHLY and CDR2 FYNNEI. The length of the CDR3 is 13 residues. Trimming removed 6 bases at V and 4 bases at J, with 10 bases between. Here the CDR3 DNA reads TGTGCCAGCAGGCGGGACGGGAATCAGCCCCAGCATTTT. The encoded protein is CASRRDGNQPQHF.

This clonotype was detected a few times. The chain links TRBV9 to TRBJ2-3; possible D gene TRBD2, 6 bases. Trimming left V 0 bases short and J 5 bases short, with 13 bases between. The germline gives CDR1 SGDLS, CDR2 YYNGEE. The CDR3 loop spans 15 amino acids. The DNA for the CDR3 is TGTGCCAGCAGCGTAGGGGGACTGTTAGGAGATACGCAGTATTTT. It codes for CASSVGGLLGDTQYF.

V and J are TRBV7-8 and TRBJ2-4; 7 bases are a match to TRBD1. Germline V gives CDR1 SGHVS, CDR2 FQNEAQ. Trimming cost V 5 bases and J 1 base; bases outside gene matches: 8. This CDR3 is 16 amino acids long. CDR3 protein: CASSPDRVWAKNIQYF. The CDR3 DNA sequence: TGTGCCAGCAGCCCAGACAGGGTCTGGGCCAAAAACATTCAGTACTTC.

This chain connects TRBV29-1 to TRBJ2-1; no clear D gene. V lost 7 bases, J lost 6 bases, and 10 bases lay in between. Germline CDR1 and CDR2: SQVTM and ANQGSEA. This CDR3 has 11 residues. This chain's CDR3 is CSGVWFNEQFF. For the CDR3, the DNA is TGCAGCGGAGTTTGGTTCAATGAGCAGTTCTTC.

The V gene is TRBV4-1, the J gene TRBJ1-2; 8 bases match TRBD1. J was trimmed by 5 bases and V by 2 bases; bases with no gene match: 4. Germline CDR1 MGHRA, CDR2 YSYEKL. This CDR3 region has 14 residues. The CDR3 nucleotides are TGCGCCAGCAGCCAACGACAGGGGACGTATGGCTACACCTTC. Its translation: CASSQRQGTYGYTF.

J is TRBJ1-2 and V is TRBV7-2; no clear D gene. Trimming cost V 1 base and J 7 bases, with 13 bases left between them. The CDR3 consists of 14 residues. Germline V gene sequence: CDR1 SGHTA, CDR2 FQGNSA. CDR3 nucleotide sequence: TGTGCCAGCAGCTTAGTCGCAGTCCCTCCTGGCTACACCTTC. This codes for CASSLVAVPPGYTF.

The V call is TRBV6-1, the J call TRBJ2-1; 9 bases are shared with TRBD2. J gave up 6 bases and V 4 bases, and 4 bases lay outside the gene matches. The germline gives CDR1 MNHNS, CDR2 SASEGT. This CDR3 is built from 14 residues. The CDR3 DNA reads as TGTGCCAGCAGTGCTTCAGCGGGGGGCAATGAGCAGTTCTTC. Translating gives CASSASAGGNEQFF.

This clonotype was detected only a few times. The chain couples TRBV11-2 to TRBJ1-4; D remains ambiguous. Deletions cut 2 bases from V and 7 bases from J, with 8 bases between. The V gene's germline CDR1 is SGHAT and CDR2 FQNNGV. The CDR3 covers 13 residues. The CDR3 nucleotides are TGTGCCAGCAGCTTATTCGAAGGTGAAAAACTGTTTTTT. The encoded protein is CASSLFEGEKLFF.